These 28 T cell receptor beta chains were sequenced from one sample in a study of cytomegalovirus exposure and HLA in healthy donors. Assay used: immunoSEQ multiplex PCR; TCRdb lists only in-frame clones, some missing. The sample lists approximately 62,000 clones, 92% occurring once. The specimen was PBMCs. These receptors all come from a woman under 30 in good health and CMV-seronegative.

The J gene is TRBJ2-5, the V gene TRBV13; a weak D match, TRBD2 (5 bases). CDR3 length: 13 residues. V lost 5 bases and J 2 bases, leaving 9 bases between the germline ends. Germline V CDR1 and CDR2: PRHDT, FYEKMQ (reference sequence). The chain's CDR3 is CASSRGLQETQYF. CDR3 nucleotide sequence: TGTGCCAGCAGCCGCGGACTGCAAGAGACCCAGTACTTC.

The CDR3 DNA follows: TGTGCCAGCAGTGAACTTGAAAAACTGTTTTTT. Its translation is CASSELEKLFF. The V call is TRBV6-1, the J call TRBJ1-4; D call uncertain. The CDR3 runs to 11 residues. Trimming removed 2 bases at V and 7 bases at J, with 2 bases between. CDR1 and CDR2 (germline): MNHNS, SASEGT.

The rearrangement joins TRBV19 to TRBJ2-4, with D possibly matching TRBD1 (6 bases). This CDR3 spans 15 amino acids. CDR1 and CDR2 from the germline V gene are LNHDA and SQIVND (reference sequence). V was clipped by 3 bases and J by 8 bases, with 17 bases between them. The CDR3 DNA reads as TGTGCCAGTAGTATTCAACAGGGTCAGGAGGACATTCAGTACTTC. Its protein product is CASSIQQGQEDIQYF. Complete variable domain (other parts from reference TRBV19 and TRBJ2-4): DGGITQSPKYLFRKEGQNVTLSCEQNLNHDAMYWYRQDPGQGLRLIYYSQIVNDFQKGDIAEGYSVSREKKESFPLTVTSAQKNPTAFYLCASSIQQGQEDIQYFGAGTRLSVL.

The V gene is TRBV5-6, the J gene TRBJ2-1, with TRBD2 identical over 8 bases. Losses at the gene ends were 0 bases for V and 4 bases for J; bases not matched to a gene: 3. The length of the CDR3 is 15 residues. Germline V gene data show CDR1 as SGHDT and CDR2 as YYEEEE. Here the CDR3 reads CASSLGASGYNEQFF. The CDR3, as DNA: TGTGCCAGCAGCTTGGGAGCTAGCGGGTACAATGAGCAGTTCTTC.

This chain connects TRBV6-6 to TRBJ2-5, with a weak D call TRBD2 (5 bases). CDR1 MNHNY and CDR2 SVGAGI come from the germline V gene (reference sequence). Trimming took off 5 bases at V and 5 bases at J, with 9 bases between the two ends. This CDR3 spans 12 amino acids. CDR3 coding DNA: TGTGCCAGCAGTGCCTGGAGGGAGACCCAGTACTTC. This gives the protein CASSAWRETQYF.

V is TRBV5-4 and J is TRBJ1-2; TRBD1 is a possible D gene (5 bases). Germline assignment: CDR1 SGHNT and CDR2 YYREEE (reference sequence). The CDR3 loop spans 17 amino acids. The V gene lost 4 bases and the J gene lost 2 bases, with 21 bases spanning the gap. CDR3 in amino acids: CASSPGGGTSGNYGYTF. CDR3 DNA sequence: TGTGCCAGCAGCCCCGGGGGGGGGACCTCCGGGAACTATGGCTACACCTTC. The whole variable domain, remainder taken from reference TRBV5-4 and TRBJ1-2, is ETGVTQSPTHLIKTRGQQVTLRCSSQSGHNTVSWYQQALGQGPQFIFQYYREEENGRGNFPPRFSGLQFPNYSSELNVNALELDDSALYLCASSPGGGTSGNYGYTFGSGTRLTVV.

J is TRBJ1-6 and V is TRBV4-1; D not certain. This CDR3 is 14 amino acids long. Germline values: CDR1 MGHRA, CDR2 YSYEKL. Trimming shortened V by 1 base and J by 5 bases, and 6 bases separated the two germline ends. CDR3 in amino acids: CASSQGPNNSPLHF. The CDR3 region has the DNA TGCGCCAGCAGCCAAGGGCCAAATAATTCACCCCTCCACTTT.

The rearrangement uses TRBV28 and TRBJ2-7, with D possibly being TRBD2 (5 bases). Trimming cost V 7 bases and J 1 base, with 17 bases left between them. CDR1 is MDHEN and CDR2 is SYDVKM in the germline V gene. The CDR3 is 15 amino acids. The CDR3 nucleotides are TGTGCCAGCAAAACTCAAAGGACTGAATCCTACGAGCAGTACTTC. Protein product: CASKTQRTESYEQYF.

The chain is built from TRBV7-8 and TRBJ2-2; 11 bases agree with TRBD1. This CDR3 is 16 amino acids long. The ends lost 5 bases at V and 4 bases at J; junction bases unmatched: 6. Germline CDR1 SGHVS, CDR2 FQNEAQ. The CDR3: CASSAGQGASTGELFF. The CDR3 DNA sequence: TGTGCCAGCAGCGCAGGACAGGGGGCCTCCACCGGGGAGCTGTTTTTT.

This chain uses TRBV5-4 with TRBJ2-7, with D possibly being TRBD2 (5 bases). V was clipped by 2 bases and J by 3 bases, with 6 bases between them. The germline V gene has CDR1 SGHNT and CDR2 YYREEE (reference sequence). The CDR3 contains 12 residues. CDR3 DNA sequence: TGTGCCAGCAGCTTAGACTACTACGAGCAGTACTTC. Its translation is CASSLDYYEQYF.

The chain combines TRBV29-1 with TRBJ2-2; D is possibly TRBD1 (6 bases). The V end lost 6 bases, the J end lost 5 bases, and 13 bases lay between the germline ends. CDR3 length: 13 residues. Germline V gene data show CDR1 as SQVTM and CDR2 as ANQGSEA. The DNA for the CDR3 is TGCAGCGTCAGGGGATGGGGAACCGGGGAGCTGTTTTTT. Translated, it gives CSVRGWGTGELFF.

V usage is TRBV11-2 and J usage is TRBJ2-1, with TRBD1 as a possible D gene (5 bases). Trimming took off 5 bases at V and 8 bases at J, with 10 bases between the two ends. CDR1 and CDR2 from the germline V gene are SGHAT and FQNNGV. The CDR3 consists of 12 residues. CDR3 nucleotide sequence: TGTGCCAGCAGCCCCCAGGGTTATGAGCAGTTCTTC. Its translation is CASSPQGYEQFF. The variable domain in full, completed from reference TRBV11-2 and TRBJ2-1, reads EAGVAQSPRYKIIEKRQSVAFWCNPISGHATLYWYQQILGQGPKLLIQFQNNGVVDDSQLPKDRFSAERLKGVDSTLKIQPAKLEDSAVYLCASSPQGYEQFFGPGTRLTVL.

CDR3 nucleotide sequence: TGTGCCAGCAGCTCCCGGGACAGGGCCGAGTACGAGCAGTACTTC. This gives the protein CASSSRDRAEYEQYF. The chain links TRBV5-4 to TRBJ2-7; TRBD1 matches 9 bases. V lost 3 bases to trimming and J lost 4 bases; unmatched junction nucleotides: 8. CDR1 is SGHNT, CDR2 YYREEE, per germline (reference sequence). This CDR3 region has 15 residues.

The rearrangement uses TRBV27 and TRBJ2-2, with 9 bases matching TRBD2. Trimming at V came to 7 bases and at J to 8 bases, leaving 11 bases not matched to a gene. CDR3 length equals 15 residues. Germline V CDR1 and CDR2: MNHEY, SMNVEV (reference sequence). CDR3 region: CASTLIAGAKGELFF. The CDR3 nucleotides are TGTGCCAGCACCCTTATAGCGGGGGCCAAGGGGGAGCTGTTTTTT.

The rearrangement uses TRBV5-5 and TRBJ2-7; D is unclear. CDR1 is SGHKS and CDR2 is YYEKEE in the germline V gene (reference sequence). The CDR3 loop spans 15 amino acids. Trimming removed 1 base from V and 0 bases from J, with 11 bases in between. CDR3 in DNA: TGTGCCAGCAGCTTGTTTTATGAGATCTCCTACGAGCAGTACTTC. Its translation is CASSLFYEISYEQYF.

This clone was counted only a few times. The V and J genes are TRBV4-1 and TRBJ2-7; 7 positions match TRBD2. The CDR3 has 14 amino acids. V shed 4 bases, J shed 2 bases, and the junction held 5 bases outside the gene matches. From germline, CDR1 is MGHRA and CDR2 YSYEKL. In DNA form, the CDR3 reads TGCGCCAGCAGCCCGGAGCTAGCGGCCTACGAGCAGTACTTC. Its translation: CASSPELAAYEQYF.

J is TRBJ1-2 and V is TRBV5-1; the D gene is possibly TRBD1 (6 bases). This CDR3 is built from 15 residues. Germline V CDR1 and CDR2: SGHRS, YFSETQ. V was trimmed by 4 bases and J by 3 bases, leaving 16 bases between them. The CDR3 is CASSGEQGRDYGYTF. The DNA for the CDR3 is TGCGCCAGCAGCGGGGAACAGGGACGGGACTATGGCTACACCTTC.

The chain combines TRBV11-3 with TRBJ1-2, with D possibly TRBD1 on 6 matching bases. V dropped 2 bases and J dropped 4 bases, with 11 bases sitting between them. Germline CDR1 SGHNT, CDR2 YENEEA. This CDR3 spans 14 amino acids. This CDR3 is CASSLRQEPYGYTF. CDR3 sequence (DNA): TGTGCCAGCAGCTTACGACAGGAACCCTATGGCTACACCTTC. Full variable domain (rest looked up from reference TRBV11-3 and TRBJ1-2): EAGVVQSPRYKIIEKKQPVAFWCNPISGHNTLYWYLQNLGQGPELLIRYENEEAVDDSQLPKDRFSAERLKGVDSTLKIQPAELGDSAVYLCASSLRQEPYGYTFGSGTRLTVV.

J is TRBJ2-2 and V is TRBV4-1, with a tentative D call TRBD2 (6 bases). The CDR3 sequence is 16 residues long. Germline V gene data show CDR1 as MGHRA and CDR2 as YSYEKL. Between the trimmed V and J ends, which lost 0 bases and 2 bases, there was a span of 10 bases. CDR3 DNA sequence: TGCGCCAGCAGCCAAGAAGGAGGGCTCAACACCGGGGAGCTGTTTTTT. Translating gives CASSQEGGLNTGELFF.

The rearrangement links TRBV15 to TRBJ1-2; TRBD1 is a possible D gene (5 bases). V dropped 0 bases and J dropped 6 bases, with 11 bases sitting between them. Looked up from germline, CDR1 is LNHNV and CDR2 is YYDKDF (reference sequence). The CDR3 length is 14 residues. The DNA of the CDR3 is TGTGCCACCAGCAGAGAGGGCAGGGAAAATGGCTACACCTTC. The encoded protein is CATSREGRENGYTF.

The chain is built from TRBV7-2 and TRBJ2-7; 15 nucleotides agree with TRBD2. The V and J ends lost 5 bases and 7 bases, in that order; junction bases with no gene match: 6. This CDR3 is 15 amino acids long. Germline V gene sequence: CDR1 SGHTA, CDR2 FQGNSA. The CDR3 is CASSPGLAGGGEQYF. CDR3 nucleotides: TGTGCCAGCAGCCCGGGACTAGCGGGAGGAGGTGAGCAGTACTTC.

The V gene is TRBV27, the J gene TRBJ1-2, with D perhaps matching TRBD1 (6 bases). The V end was cut by 0 bases, the J end by 8 bases, with 13 bases between. This CDR3 is 14 amino acids long. Germline V gives CDR1 MNHEY, CDR2 SMNVEV (reference sequence). Here the CDR3 reads CASSLSGGPGGYTF. CDR3 nucleotides: TGTGCCAGCAGTTTATCGGGGGGGCCGGGAGGCTACACCTTC.

V gene TRBV5-1 combines with J gene TRBJ2-3, with 8 positions matching TRBD2. Trimming cost V 3 bases and J 0 bases; bases outside gene matches: 3. CDR3 length: 15 amino acids. Germline V gene data show CDR1 as SGHRS and CDR2 as YFSETQ. In nucleotides, the CDR3 is TGCGCCAGCAGCTCGGGACTAGGAAGCACAGATACGCAGTATTTT. This sequence encodes CASSSGLGSTDTQYF.

J is TRBJ1-1 and V is TRBV15; D call uncertain. The CDR3 is made up of 14 amino acids. The V end lost 0 bases, the J end lost 1 base, and 6 bases lay between the germline ends. CDR1 LNHNV and CDR2 YYDKDF come from the germline V gene (reference sequence). The CDR3 reads CATSREHRNTEAFF. The CDR3 DNA is TGTGCCACCAGCAGAGAACACAGGAACACTGAAGCTTTCTTT.

This chain joins TRBV11-1 and TRBJ2-7; D remains unclear. The CDR3 extends over 12 amino acids. Trimming left V 6 bases short and J 6 bases short, with 12 bases between. CDR1 is SGHAT and CDR2 is FQDESV in the germline V gene (reference sequence). This CDR3 reads CASSHNRREQYF. The CDR3 coding sequence is TGTGCCAGCAGTCATAACAGACGCGAGCAGTACTTC.

This clone was picked up one time. The rearrangement joins TRBV19 to TRBJ1-4; TRBD1 matches 8 bases. V shed 8 bases and J 7 bases; nucleotides not matched to a gene: 6. CDR3 length: 13 residues. Germline-derived CDR1 and CDR2 are LNHDA and SQIVND (reference sequence). CDR3 nucleotides: TGTGCCAGTGGGGACAGGCCCCGTGAAAAACTGTTTTTT. Its protein product is CASGDRPREKLFF.

The CDR3 nucleotides are TGTGCCAGCACCGATCCGGGGGGTAACTATGGCTACACCTTC. Protein sequence: CASTDPGGNYGYTF. The genes are TRBV5-8 and TRBJ1-2; D perhaps matches TRBD1 (5 bases). CDR3 length: 14 amino acids. V dropped 6 bases and J dropped 1 base, with 13 bases sitting between them. Germline CDR1 SGHTS, CDR2 YDEGEE. The whole variable domain, filled in from reference TRBV5-8 and TRBJ1-2, reads EAGVTQSPTHLIKTRGQQATLRCSPISGHTSVYWYQQALGLGLQFLLWYDEGEERNRGNFPPRFSGRQFPNYSSELNVNALELEDSALYLCASTDPGGNYGYTFGSGTRLTVV.

The rearrangement uses TRBV27 and TRBJ2-7; 14 bases line up with TRBD2. Germline V lookup: CDR1 MNHEY, CDR2 SMNVEV (reference sequence). This CDR3 comprises 15 residues. V shed 6 bases, J shed 5 bases, and the junction held 6 bases outside the gene matches. CDR3 protein: CASSEGTSGSDEQYF. The DNA for the CDR3 is TGTGCCAGCAGCGAAGGGACTAGCGGGAGCGACGAGCAGTACTTC.